This T cell receptor beta chain was obtained from a study of cytomegalovirus exposure and HLA in healthy donors. In the PCR, 60 Vbeta and 13 Jbeta primers were used. Profiling relied on immunoSEQ multiplex PCR, and the TCRdb table lists in-frame clones only, not all of them. The sample lists over 65,000 clones; around 75% were seen once. Germline V lookup: CDR1 MNHNS, CDR2 SASEGT. CDR3 length: 15 amino acids. The ends lost 5 bases at V and 0 bases at J; junction bases unmatched: 5. The receptor's source is a man aged 60 to 75 in good health and CMV-seropositive. Sequenced input: PBMCs. The chain uses TRBV6-1 and TRBJ2-7, with 9 bases identical to TRBD2. This CDR3 is CASSPTSGSSYEQYF. The CDR3 nucleotides are TGTGCCAGCAGTCCGACTAGCGGAAGCTCCTACGAGCAGTACTTC.